This note documents a single TCR beta chain sequence. Its specificity is not known. This sample stems from a study of blood T cells in healthy people across ages. Using a J-beta primer mix together with a sample-barcoded 5' primer, a second PCR was run for roughly 7 to 12 cycles. TCRdb redid the calling of the 5' RACE reads with MiXCR, one entry per CDR3 protein. The table has around 1.5 million distinct CDR3 sequences, 45% to 70% seen once. Total RNA extraction produced at least 5.5 micrograms (per sample) for the study. Study results and limitations: Considered underestimates were the diversity estimates obtained from one million T cells.

Germline CDR1 reads MDHEN; CDR2 reads SYDVKM. V gave up 3 bases and J gave up 5 bases; unmatched junction bases: 6. The CDR3 length is 15 residues. The V and J genes are TRBV28 and TRBJ2-3; TRBD2 matches at 9 bases. This TCR was sampled from a man aged 18-30 years in good health. The sample was blood. This chain's CDR3 is CASSFGGGALDTQYF. CDR3 DNA sequence: TGTGCCAGCAGTTTTGGCGGGGGGGCCTTAGATACGCAGTATTTT.